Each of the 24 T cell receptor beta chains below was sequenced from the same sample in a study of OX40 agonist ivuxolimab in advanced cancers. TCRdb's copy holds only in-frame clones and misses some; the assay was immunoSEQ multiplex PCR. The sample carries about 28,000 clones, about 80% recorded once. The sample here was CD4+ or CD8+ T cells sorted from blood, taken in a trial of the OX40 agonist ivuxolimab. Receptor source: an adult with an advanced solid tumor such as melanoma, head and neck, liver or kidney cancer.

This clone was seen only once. The CDR3 DNA follows: TGTGCCAGCAGTTACGGGAGAACCTACGAGCAGTACTTC. It encodes CASSYGRTYEQYF. The chain joins TRBV6-6 to TRBJ2-7; tentatively, D is TRBD2 (5 bases). The CDR3 spans 13 residues. V was shortened by 2 bases and J by 2 bases, with 7 bases between the two germline ends. Germline CDR1 MNHNY, CDR2 SVGAGI (reference sequence).

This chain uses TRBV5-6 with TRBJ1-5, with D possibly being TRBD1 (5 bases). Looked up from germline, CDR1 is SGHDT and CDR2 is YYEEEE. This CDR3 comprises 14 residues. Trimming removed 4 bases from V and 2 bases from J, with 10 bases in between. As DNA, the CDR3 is TGTGCCAGCAGCCCCCGGGGCCGCAATCAGCCCCAGCATTTT. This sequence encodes CASSPRGRNQPQHF.

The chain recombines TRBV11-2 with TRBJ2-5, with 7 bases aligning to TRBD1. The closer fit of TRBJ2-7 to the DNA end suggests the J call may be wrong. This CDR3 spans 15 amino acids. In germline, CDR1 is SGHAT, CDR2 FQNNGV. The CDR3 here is CASSYFTQGPYEQYF. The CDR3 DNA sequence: TGTGCCAGCAGCTATTTCACACAGGGGCCCTACGAGCAGTACTTC.

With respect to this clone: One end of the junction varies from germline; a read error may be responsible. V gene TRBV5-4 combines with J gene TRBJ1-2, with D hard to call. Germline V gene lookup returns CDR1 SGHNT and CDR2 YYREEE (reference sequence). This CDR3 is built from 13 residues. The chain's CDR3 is CASSHSGYRGYTF. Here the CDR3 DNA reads TGCGCCAGCAGCCACTCAGGATACAGAGGCTACACCTTC. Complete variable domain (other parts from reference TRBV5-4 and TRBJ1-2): ETGVTQSPTHLIKTRGQQVTLRCSSQSGHNTVSWYQQALGQGPQFIFQYYREEENGRGNFPPRFSGLQFPNYSSELNVNALELDDSALYLCASSHSGYRGYTFGSGTRLTVV.

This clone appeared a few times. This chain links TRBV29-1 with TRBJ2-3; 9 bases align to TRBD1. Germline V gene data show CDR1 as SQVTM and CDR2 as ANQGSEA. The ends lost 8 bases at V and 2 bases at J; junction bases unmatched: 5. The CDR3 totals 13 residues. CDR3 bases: TGCAGCATGGGGGACAGGGACACAGATACGCAGTATTTT. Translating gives CSMGDRDTDTQYF.

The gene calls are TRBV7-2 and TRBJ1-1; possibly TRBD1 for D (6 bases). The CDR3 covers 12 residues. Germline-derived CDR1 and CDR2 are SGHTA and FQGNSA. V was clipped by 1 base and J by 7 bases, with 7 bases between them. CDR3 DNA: TGTGCCAGCAGCTTAGGAGGGGGTGAAGCTTTCTTT. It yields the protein CASSLGGGEAFF.

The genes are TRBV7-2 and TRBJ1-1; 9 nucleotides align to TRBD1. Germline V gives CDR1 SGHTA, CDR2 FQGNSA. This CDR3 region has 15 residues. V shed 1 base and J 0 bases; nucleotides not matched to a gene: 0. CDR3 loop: CASSLGDRVNTEAFF. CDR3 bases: TGTGCCAGCAGCTTAGGGGACAGGGTGAACACTGAAGCTTTCTTT.

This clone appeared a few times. CDR3: CAILVGNEQYF. DNA of the CDR3: TGTGCCATCCTGGTGGGGAACGAGCAGTACTTC. The genes are TRBV2 and TRBJ2-7; no clear D gene. V was shortened by 10 bases and J by 5 bases, with 12 bases between the two germline ends. In germline, CDR1 is SNHLY, CDR2 FYNNEI. This CDR3 region has 11 residues.

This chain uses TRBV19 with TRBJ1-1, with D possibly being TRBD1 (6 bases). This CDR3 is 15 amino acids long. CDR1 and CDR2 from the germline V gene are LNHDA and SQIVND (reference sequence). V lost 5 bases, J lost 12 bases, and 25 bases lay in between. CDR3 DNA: TGTGCCAGTAGTGCCCTAGTGGAGGCGTCTCAGGGGCCTTTCTTT. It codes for CASSALVEASQGPFF.

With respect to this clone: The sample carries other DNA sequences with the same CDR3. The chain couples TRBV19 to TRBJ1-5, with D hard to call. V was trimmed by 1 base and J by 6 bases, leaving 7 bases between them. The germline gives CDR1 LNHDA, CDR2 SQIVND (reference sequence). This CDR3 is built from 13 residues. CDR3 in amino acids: CASSIGVSQPQHF. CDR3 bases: TGTGCCAGTAGTATAGGGGTGAGTCAGCCCCAGCATTTT. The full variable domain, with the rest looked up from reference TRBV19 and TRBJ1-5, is DGGITQSPKYLFRKEGQNVTLSCEQNLNHDAMYWYRQDPGQGLRLIYYSQIVNDFQKGDIAEGYSVSREKKESFPLTVTSAQKNPTAFYLCASSIGVSQPQHFGDGTRLSIL.

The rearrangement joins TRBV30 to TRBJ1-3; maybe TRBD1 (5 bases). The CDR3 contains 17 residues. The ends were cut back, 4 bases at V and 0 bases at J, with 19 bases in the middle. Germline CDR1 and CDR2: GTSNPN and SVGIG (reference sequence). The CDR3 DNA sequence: TGTGCCTGGATTCAGGGTGCGGGACGATTCTCTGGAAACACCATATATTTT. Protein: CAWIQGAGRFSGNTIYF.

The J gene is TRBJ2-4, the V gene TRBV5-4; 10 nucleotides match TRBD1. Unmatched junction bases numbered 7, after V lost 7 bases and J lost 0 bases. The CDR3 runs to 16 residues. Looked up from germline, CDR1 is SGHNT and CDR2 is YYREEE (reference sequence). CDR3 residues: CASGPGQGVAKNIQYF. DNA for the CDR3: TGTGCCAGCGGACCAGGACAGGGGGTAGCCAAAAACATTCAGTACTTC.

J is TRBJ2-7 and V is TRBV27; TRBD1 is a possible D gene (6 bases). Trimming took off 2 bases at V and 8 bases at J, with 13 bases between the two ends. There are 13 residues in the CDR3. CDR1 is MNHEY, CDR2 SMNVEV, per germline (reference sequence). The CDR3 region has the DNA TGTGCCAGCAGTTTAGGGACAAGTCCCAAGCAGTACTTC. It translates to CASSLGTSPKQYF.

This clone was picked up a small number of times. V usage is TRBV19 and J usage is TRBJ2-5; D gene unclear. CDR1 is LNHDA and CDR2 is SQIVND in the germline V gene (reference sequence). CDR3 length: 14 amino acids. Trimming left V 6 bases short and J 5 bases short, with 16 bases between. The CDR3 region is CASRQPGDWETQYF. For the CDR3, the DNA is TGTGCCAGTAGGCAACCAGGCGATTGGGAGACCCAGTACTTC.

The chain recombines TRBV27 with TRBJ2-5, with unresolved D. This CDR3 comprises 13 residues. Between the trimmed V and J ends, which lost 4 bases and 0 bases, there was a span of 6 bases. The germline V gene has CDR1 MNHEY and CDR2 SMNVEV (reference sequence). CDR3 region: CASSSEYQETQYF. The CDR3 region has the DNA TGTGCCAGCAGTTCCGAGTACCAAGAGACCCAGTACTTC.

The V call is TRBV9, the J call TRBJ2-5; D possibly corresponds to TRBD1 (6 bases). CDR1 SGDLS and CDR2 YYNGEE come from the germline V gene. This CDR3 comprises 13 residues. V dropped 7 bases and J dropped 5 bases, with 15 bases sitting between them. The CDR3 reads CASGGGSVETQYF. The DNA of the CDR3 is TGTGCCAGCGGGGGCGGCAGTGTGGAGACCCAGTACTTC.

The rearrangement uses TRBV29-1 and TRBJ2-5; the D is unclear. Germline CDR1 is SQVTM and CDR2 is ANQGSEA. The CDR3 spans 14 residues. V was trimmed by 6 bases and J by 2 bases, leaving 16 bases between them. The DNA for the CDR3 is TGCAGCGTGCCCGGTGGGGAAGCTCAAGAGACCCAGTACTTC. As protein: CSVPGGEAQETQYF.

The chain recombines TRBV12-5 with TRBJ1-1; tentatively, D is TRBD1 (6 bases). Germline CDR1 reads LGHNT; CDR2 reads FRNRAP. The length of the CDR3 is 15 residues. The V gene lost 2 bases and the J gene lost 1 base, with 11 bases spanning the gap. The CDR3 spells CASGLPRGANTEAFF. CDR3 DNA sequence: TGTGCTAGTGGTTTGCCGAGGGGGGCGAACACTGAAGCTTTCTTT.

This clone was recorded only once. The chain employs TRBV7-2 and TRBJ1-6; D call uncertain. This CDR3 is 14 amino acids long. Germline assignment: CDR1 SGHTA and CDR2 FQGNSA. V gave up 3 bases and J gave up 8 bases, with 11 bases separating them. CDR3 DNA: TGTGCCAGCAGCTTGGAGGAGGGTTATTCACCCCTCCACTTT. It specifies CASSLEEGYSPLHF.

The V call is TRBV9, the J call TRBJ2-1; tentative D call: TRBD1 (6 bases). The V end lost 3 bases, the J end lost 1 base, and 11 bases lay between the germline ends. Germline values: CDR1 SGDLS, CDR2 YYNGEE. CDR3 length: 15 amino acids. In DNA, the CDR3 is TGTGCCAGCAGCGAAGGGGGTGGTTCCTACAATGAGCAGTTCTTC. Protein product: CASSEGGGSYNEQFF.

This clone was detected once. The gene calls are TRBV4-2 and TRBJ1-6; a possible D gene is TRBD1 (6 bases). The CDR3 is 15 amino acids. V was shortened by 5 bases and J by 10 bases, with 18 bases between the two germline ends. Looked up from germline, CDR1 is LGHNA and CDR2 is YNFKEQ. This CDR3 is CASSGRDIGRSPLHF. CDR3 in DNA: TGTGCCAGCAGCGGGCGGGACATCGGAAGATCACCCCTCCACTTT.

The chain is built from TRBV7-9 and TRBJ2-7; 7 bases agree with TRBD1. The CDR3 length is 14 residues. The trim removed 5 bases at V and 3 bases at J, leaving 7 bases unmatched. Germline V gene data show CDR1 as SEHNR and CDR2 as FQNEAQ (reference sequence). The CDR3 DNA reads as TGTGCCAGCAGCACCCGACAGGGAAACTACGAGCAGTACTTC. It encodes CASSTRQGNYEQYF.

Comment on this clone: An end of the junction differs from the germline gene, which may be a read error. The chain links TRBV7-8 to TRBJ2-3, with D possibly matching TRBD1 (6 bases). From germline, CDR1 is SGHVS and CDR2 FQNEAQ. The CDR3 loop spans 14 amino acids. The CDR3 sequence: CVSSLQGNTDTQYF. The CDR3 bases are TGTGTCAGCAGCTTACAGGGTAACACAGATACGCAGTATTTT.

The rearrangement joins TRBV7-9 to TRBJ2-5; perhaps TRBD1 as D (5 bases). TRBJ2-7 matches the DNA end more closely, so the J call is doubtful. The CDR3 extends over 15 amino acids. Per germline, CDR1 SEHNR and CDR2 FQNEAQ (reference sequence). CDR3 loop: CASSFHGQVPYEQYF. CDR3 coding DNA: TGTGCCAGCAGCTTTCACGGACAAGTCCCCTACGAGCAGTACTTC.